This T cell receptor beta chain stems from a study of blood T cell repertoires in COVID-19 (dated by TCRdb to about 2020). About the investigation overall: Collaborator samples came from the United States, Italy and Spain and covered acute and convalescent phases of COVID-19. The material from the prospective study consisted of cDNA or gDNA derived from T cells, B-cell-depleted T cells, or PBMCs. Subjects who had been exposed to COVID-19, were actively infected with it, or had recovered from it provided the deeply sampled blood TCRbeta repertoires that made up the dataset. The repertoires were made available in a free public database intended to serve as a resource for research on the immune response to SARS-CoV-2. Samples were obtained from the ongoing ImmuneRACE study (first 160 participants) and from about 1,300 subjects provided by 6 global collaborators. Nearly every sample came with metadata listing a de-identified subject ID, COVID-19 status, age in years and sex. HLA class I and class II types, where available, came from metadata supplied by the sample provider rather than from assay-based typing. Summary of the overall study and its limitations: The amount of clinical and demographic metadata varied by source and participant and was provided uncurated.

Points on this clone: The antigen it recognizes is unknown. The record has no base qualities; no much larger clone is one base away.

The germline V gene encodes CDR1 SGHNT and CDR2 YYREEE (reference sequence). Trimming removed 5 bases from V and 0 bases from J, leaving 5 bases between the germline ends. The CDR3 runs 12 amino acids, cysteine and phenylalanine included. Just the 36-base CDR3 DNA is kept, in frame starting at base 1. Whole blood was collected in K2EDTA tubes by collaborating institutions according to the institutions' own protocols. Collaborator samples were shipped for TCRbeta analysis as frozen whole blood, isolated PBMCs, or DNA extracted from either sample type. TCRbeta CDR3 regions were amplified from genomic DNA by means of the immunoSEQ Assay, a bias-controlled multiplex PCR. The published analysis was carried out like this. Within the assay, amplification of reference gene primers was used to estimate how many nucleated cells each sample contained. To quantify the absolute abundance of each unique TCRbeta CDR3 rearrangement, sequence reads were collapsed and filtered. For each sample, productive Simpson clonality was calculated as the square root of Simpson's diversity index across productive rearrangements. Sourced from immuneACCESS, this table was stored by TCRdb with only in-frame sequences that have V and J called. A share of the clones is absent; for the studies checked, an unresolved V gene accounts for under half, and the remainder has no known explanation. V, J and clone size are taken as reported in that table, and D and trimming were inferred from the DNA itself. Within this sample are nearly 45,000 clones, with under 85% of them counted one time only. The top ten hold under 35% of the sample.

The rearranged segments are TRBV5-4 and TRBJ1-1; the D gene identity is not certain. The source of this sequence is an elderly woman with acute or convalescent COVID-19. Sequencing input: peripheral blood. The CDR3 here reads CASSTVNTEAFF. The bases read TGTGCCAGCAGTACGGTGAACACTGAAGCTTTCTTT.